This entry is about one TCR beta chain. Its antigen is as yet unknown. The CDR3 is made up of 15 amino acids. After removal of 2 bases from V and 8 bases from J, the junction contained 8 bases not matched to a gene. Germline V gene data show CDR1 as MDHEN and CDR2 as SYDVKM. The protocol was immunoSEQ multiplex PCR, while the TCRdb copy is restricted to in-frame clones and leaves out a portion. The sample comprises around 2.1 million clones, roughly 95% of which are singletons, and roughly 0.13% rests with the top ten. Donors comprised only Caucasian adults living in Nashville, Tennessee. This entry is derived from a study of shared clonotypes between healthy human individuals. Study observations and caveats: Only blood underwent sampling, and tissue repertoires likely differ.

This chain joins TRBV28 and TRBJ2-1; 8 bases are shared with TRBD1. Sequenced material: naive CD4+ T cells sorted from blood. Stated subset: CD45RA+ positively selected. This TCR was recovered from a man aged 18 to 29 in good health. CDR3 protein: CASSLSQGALYEQFF. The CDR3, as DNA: TGTGCCAGCAGTTTAAGCCAGGGGGCTTTATATGAGCAGTTCTTC.